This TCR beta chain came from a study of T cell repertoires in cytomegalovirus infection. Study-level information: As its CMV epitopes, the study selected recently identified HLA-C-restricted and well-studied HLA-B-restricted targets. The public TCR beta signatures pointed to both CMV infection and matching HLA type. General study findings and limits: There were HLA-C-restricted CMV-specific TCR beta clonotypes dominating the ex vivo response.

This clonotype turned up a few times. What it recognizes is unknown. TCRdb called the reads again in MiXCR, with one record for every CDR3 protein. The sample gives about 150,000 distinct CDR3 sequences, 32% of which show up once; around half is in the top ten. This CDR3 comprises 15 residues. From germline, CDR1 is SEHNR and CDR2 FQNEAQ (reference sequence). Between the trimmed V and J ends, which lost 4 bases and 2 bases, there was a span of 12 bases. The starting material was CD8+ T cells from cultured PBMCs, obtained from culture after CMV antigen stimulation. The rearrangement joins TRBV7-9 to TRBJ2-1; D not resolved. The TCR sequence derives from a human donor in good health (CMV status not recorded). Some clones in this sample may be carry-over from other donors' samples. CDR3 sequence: CASSYDTVTYNEQFF. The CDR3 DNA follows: TGTGCCAGCAGCTACGACACCGTAACCTACAATGAGCAGTTCTTC.